The present T cell receptor beta chain was sequenced within a study of blood T cell repertoires in COVID-19. The CDR3 covers 15 residues. V was clipped by 2 bases and J by 0 bases, with 9 bases between them. Germline V lookup: CDR1 MGHDK, CDR2 SYGVNS. TCRdb's copy holds only in-frame clones and misses some; the assay was immunoSEQ multiplex PCR. Here the sample spans around 220,000 clones, 88% being singletons. The rearrangement uses TRBV25-1 and TRBJ2-3; possible D gene TRBD2, 5 bases. The sequencing input was PBMCs or T cells enriched from blood (not recorded which). The source is a woman aged 45-59 years with acute COVID-19. The CDR3 loop reads CASSETAASTDTQYF. The DNA of the CDR3 is TGTGCCAGCAGTGAAACAGCGGCGAGCACAGATACGCAGTATTTT.